This entry is about one T cell receptor beta chain. Its target is unknown. The sample is drawn from a study of T cells after posttransplantation cyclophosphamide. This CDR3 comprises 14 residues. V dropped 3 bases and J dropped 3 bases, with 12 bases sitting between them. Germline-derived CDR1 and CDR2 are LNHDA and SQIVND (reference sequence). On the day of bone marrow donation, the related graft donor provided peripheral blood. Study-wide results and caveats: Later blood repertoires were often dominated by clones from the donor CD8+ memory compartment. Recipient CMV seropositivity and CMV reactivation strongly tracked TRB clonality. TRB overlap between skin or GI tissue T cells and blood was limited.

The assay was immunoSEQ multiplex PCR, and TCRdb's table has in-frame clones only and misses some. The sample lists some 5,700 clones; 98% were seen once. The receptor comes from a man aged 40-49 years in good health, CMV-negative, and a related stem cell transplant donor. The sample taken for sequencing was memory CD4+ T cells sorted from PBMCs. The gene calls are TRBV19 and TRBJ2-7; maybe TRBD2 (5 bases). CDR3 bases: TGTGCCAGTAGTATTCAACTAGAACACTACGAGCAGTACTTC. It yields the protein CASSIQLEHYEQYF.